The present T cell receptor (beta chain) was sequenced within a study of regulatory T cells in long-lasting Graves disease. Study-level findings and limits: TRBV28, TRBJ1-2 and TRBJ2-5 emerged as the favored segments in persistent disease.

Assembly of TCR beta libraries relied on iRepertoire HTBI primers together with Arm-PCR of CDR3 regions. MiXCR, run by TCRdb on the multiplex PCR reads, gives a single entry per CDR3 protein. The sample carries about 500,000 distinct CDR3 sequences, around 15% recorded once. The CDR3 is made up of 14 amino acids. Germline lookup yields CDR1 SGHRS and CDR2 YFSETQ. The ends lost 5 bases at V and 5 bases at J; junction bases unmatched: 7. Specified time point: newly diagnosed GD, antithyroid drugs for less than 3 months. PBMCs provided the RNA from which the TCR library was made. Turning to this clonotype: Its cognate antigen is unknown. Because it lacks the conserved phenylalanine or tryptophan at the end, this CDR3 is likely a read error.

These same records also appear under a second study, on T cells in Graves' hyperthyroidism and ophthalmopathy. Per that study: During a first-round RT-PCR of the TCR CDR3, the HTBI primer set was used.

The material sequenced was peripheral blood mononuclear cells (PBMCs), taken at new diagnosis, from a patient treated with antithyroid drugs. This sequence originates from a man aged 40-49 years with Graves disease. The V gene is TRBV5-1, the J gene TRBJ1-5; 7 bases agree with TRBD1. CDR3 DNA: TGCGCCAGCAGTCACCAGGGGGGGGATCAGCCCCAGCATTTG. This codes for CASSHQGGDQPQHL.